This is a list of T cell receptor beta chains from one sample in a study of cytomegalovirus exposure and HLA in healthy donors. The repertoire was sequenced with immunoSEQ multiplex PCR; TCRdb's copy has only in-frame clones and lacks some. The table has 50,000 to 75,000 clones, over 60% seen once. Sequenced sample: PBMCs. The receptors originated from a young man in good health and CMV-seropositive. The CDR3 runs from the conserved cysteine through the conserved F or W. A D gene is named only where the DNA matches it firmly.

D gene	V gene	J gene	CDR3 protein
TRBD1	TRBV7-9	TRBJ2-5	CASNRDRGEKTQYF
TRBD2	TRBV4-1	TRBJ2-2	CASSQDPSGRPTGELFF
.	TRBV20-1	TRBJ2-1	CSARGLDEQFF
.	TRBV6-1	TRBJ1-2	CASSADSYGYTF
.	TRBV21-1	TRBJ1-2	CASSPISGSDETNYGYTF
TRBD2	TRBV5-4	TRBJ2-1	CASSLDGGVTYNEQFF
.	TRBV6-4	TRBJ2-1	CASSDSPVSSYNEQFF
.	TRBV7-2	TRBJ2-2	CASSLGVINTGELFF
.	TRBV5-6	TRBJ1-5	CASSINNQPQHF
TRBD1	TRBV9	TRBJ1-3	CASSAGGERNTIYF
TRBD1	TRBV14	TRBJ1-2	CASSLGRGYGYTF
.	TRBV27	TRBJ1-1	CASSFRGTTEAFF
.	TRBV5-1	TRBJ1-2	CASSLVERYGYTF
.	TRBV30	TRBJ1-1	CAWTPSSSLNTEAFF
TRBD2	TRBV14	TRBJ2-1	CASSPRGLDPLYNEQFF
.	TRBV7-8	TRBJ1-5	CASSLGSPGSNQPQHF
TRBD1	TRBV7-9	TRBJ1-4	CASSLQGTGVGEKLFF
.	TRBV7-9	TRBJ2-7	CASSLSTPPKKQYF
.	TRBV19	TRBJ1-1	CASSSPGGENTEAFF
TRBD1	TRBV5-6	TRBJ2-1	CASSLAGRGSMHEQFF
.	TRBV7-2	TRBJ2-2	CASPPGGRNTGELFF
TRBD1	TRBV19	TRBJ2-7	CATAAGQGAREQYF
.	TRBV11-3	TRBJ1-1	CASSVGGNTEAFF
TRBD1	TRBV28	TRBJ1-2	CASSIGTGSNYGYTF
.	TRBV28	TRBJ1-6	CATYDSNSPLHF
.	TRBV7-7	TRBJ2-1	CASSLDGENNEQFF
TRBD1	TRBV4-2	TRBJ2-1	CASSPGQGASNEQFF
.	TRBV5-6	TRBJ1-2	CASSLRTDYGYTF
TRBD2	TRBV7-9	TRBJ2-3	CASSLRRGGFDTQYF